The 27 T cell receptor beta chains below were found in one sample sequenced in a study of cytomegalovirus exposure and HLA in healthy donors. Measured with immunoSEQ multiplex PCR; TCRdb has only the in-frame clones, and not every one. The data contain roughly 120,000 clones, 85% to 95% of them singletons. The sequenced sample consisted of PBMCs. The receptors shown here come from a woman younger than 30 in good health and CMV-seronegative.

The gene calls are TRBV25-1 and TRBJ2-1; no definite D call. Trimming pared 2 bases from V and 5 bases from J, leaving 7 bases between. Germline V gene sequence: CDR1 MGHDK, CDR2 SYGVNS. The CDR3 length is 13 residues. CDR3 sequence: CASSEGRHNEQFF. CDR3 sequence (DNA): TGTGCCAGCAGTGAAGGGCGCCACAATGAGCAGTTCTTC.

V is TRBV11-2 and J is TRBJ1-1; perhaps TRBD1 as D (5 bases). CDR1 SGHAT and CDR2 FQNNGV come from the germline V gene. V lost 5 bases to trimming and J lost 4 bases, with 11 bases between them. The CDR3 sequence is 13 residues long. CDR3 coding DNA: TGTGCCAGCAGCCTCGGGAGGGGCACTGAAGCTTTCTTT. Translated: CASSLGRGTEAFF. Full variable domain (outside the CDR3, taken from reference TRBV11-2 and TRBJ1-1): EAGVAQSPRYKIIEKRQSVAFWCNPISGHATLYWYQQILGQGPKLLIQFQNNGVVDDSQLPKDRFSAERLKGVDSTLKIQPAKLEDSAVYLCASSLGRGTEAFFGQGTRLTVV.

The J gene is TRBJ2-7, the V gene TRBV5-1; D might be TRBD2 (6 bases). Germline V gives CDR1 SGHRS, CDR2 YFSETQ. Trimming took off 4 bases at V and 4 bases at J, with 18 bases between the two ends. The CDR3 covers 15 residues. The CDR3 protein is CASSAGTGAWYEQYF. The CDR3 DNA follows: TGCGCCAGCAGCGCGGGGACTGGGGCTTGGTACGAGCAGTACTTC.

J is TRBJ2-7 and V is TRBV28; 9 bases are shared with TRBD1. Losses at the gene ends were 5 bases for V and 4 bases for J; bases not matched to a gene: 6. Germline V lookup: CDR1 MDHEN, CDR2 SYDVKM. The CDR3 is 14 amino acids. The CDR3 bases are TGTGCCAGCAGTCGCCCAGACAGGGGGTACGAGCAGTACTTC. Translating it yields CASSRPDRGYEQYF. The whole variable domain, filled in from reference TRBV28 and TRBJ2-7, reads DVKVTQSSRYLVKRTGEKVFLECVQDMDHENMFWYRQDPGLGLRLIYFSYDVKMKEKGDIPEGYSVSREKKERFSLILESASTNQTSMYLCASSRPDRGYEQYFGPGTRLTVT.

This chain uses TRBV11-2 with TRBJ2-3; D is possibly TRBD2 (5 bases). The CDR3 length is 15 residues. Looked up from germline, CDR1 is SGHAT and CDR2 is FQNNGV. V dropped 8 bases and J dropped 0 bases, with 15 bases sitting between them. In DNA form, the CDR3 reads TGTGCCAGCTTGAAACTCGGCGGGAGCACAGATACGCAGTATTTT. It translates to CASLKLGGSTDTQYF.

CDR3 sequence reads: CASSQVDSQETQYF. The DNA for the CDR3 is TGTGCCAGCAGCCAAGTGGACAGTCAAGAGACCCAGTACTTC. The V and J genes are TRBV14 and TRBJ2-5; maybe TRBD1 (6 bases). The CDR3 consists of 14 residues. Germline assignment: CDR1 SGHDN and CDR2 FVKESK. Deletions cut 1 base from V and 2 bases from J, with 8 bases between.

The CDR3 is CASSSAGLHAFF. As DNA, the CDR3 is TGTGCCAGCAGTTCGGCTGGGCTCCATGCTTTCTTT. The gene calls are TRBV28 and TRBJ1-1; D ambiguous. From germline, CDR1 is MDHEN and CDR2 SYDVKM. V shed 4 bases and J shed 11 bases, with 14 bases lying between them. The CDR3 extends over 12 amino acids.

This chain joins TRBV9 and TRBJ1-4; 9 bases match TRBD1. This CDR3 comprises 14 residues. J lost 8 bases, V lost 0 bases, and 2 bases had no gene match. Germline CDR1 and CDR2: SGDLS and YYNGEE. The CDR3: CASSVGQGDEKLFF. The CDR3 nucleotides read TGTGCCAGCAGCGTAGGACAGGGGGACGAAAAACTGTTTTTT.

The chain carries TRBV29-1 and TRBJ1-1, with 7 bases aligning to TRBD1. The V segment lost 6 bases and the J segment 1 base; nucleotides outside the gene matches: 8. The CDR3 has 14 residues. Germline-derived CDR1 and CDR2 are SQVTM and ANQGSEA. This CDR3 is CSVASDRENTEAFF. The CDR3 DNA sequence: TGCAGCGTGGCTTCCGACAGGGAGAACACTGAAGCTTTCTTT.

The V and J genes are TRBV19 and TRBJ1-5; 10 bases are shared with TRBD1. V lost 5 bases to trimming and J lost 4 bases; unmatched junction nucleotides: 11. The CDR3 is 17 amino acids. The germline gives CDR1 LNHDA, CDR2 SQIVND (reference sequence). CDR3 in amino acids: CASSLQGLGQGNQPQHF. The CDR3 bases are TGTGCCAGTAGTCTTCAGGGATTGGGACAGGGGAATCAGCCCCAGCATTTT.

The V and J genes are TRBV6-5 and TRBJ2-5; D perhaps matches TRBD2 (6 bases). The CDR3 consists of 15 residues. Deletions cut 0 bases from V and 5 bases from J, with 13 bases between. Germline values: CDR1 MNHEY, CDR2 SVGAGI. CDR3 DNA: TGTGCCAGCAGTTACTCGGGAGGCTTTGAGGAGACCCAGTACTTC. Translation: CASSYSGGFEETQYF.

This chain joins TRBV28 and TRBJ2-1; no clear D gene. V lost 5 bases to trimming and J lost 8 bases, with 19 bases between them. This CDR3 comprises 15 residues. Looked up from germline, CDR1 is MDHEN and CDR2 is SYDVKM. DNA of the CDR3: TGTGCCAGCAGTCAAGACAAGGCCTGGGTTTATGAGCAGTTCTTC. This sequence encodes CASSQDKAWVYEQFF.

The chain recombines TRBV5-1 with TRBJ2-1; no firm D call. V lost 4 bases, J lost 4 bases, and 9 bases lay in between. The CDR3 is made up of 13 amino acids. CDR1 is SGHRS, CDR2 YFSETQ, per germline. The CDR3 nucleotides are TGCGCCAGCAGCGACCTAGGTTACAATGAGCAGTTCTTC. This gives the protein CASSDLGYNEQFF.

This chain joins TRBV6-1 and TRBJ2-3; the match to TRBD2 covers 12 bases. Germline V gene data show CDR1 as MNHNS and CDR2 as SASEGT. J lost 4 bases, V lost 4 bases, and 3 bases had no gene match. This CDR3 region has 15 residues. The CDR3: CASSGPSGGADTQYF. CDR3 DNA sequence: TGTGCCAGCAGTGGACCTAGCGGGGGGGCAGATACGCAGTATTTT.

The V gene is TRBV6-6, the J gene TRBJ2-3, with 13 bases fitting TRBD2. The length of the CDR3 is 16 residues. With 6 bases clipped from V and 6 bases from J, the junction kept 9 bases outside the gene matches. The germline gives CDR1 MNHNY, CDR2 SVGAGI (reference sequence). Written as DNA, the CDR3 is TGTGCCAGCAGCCGCGGGACTAGCGGGATGGTGGATACGCAGTATTTT. Translating it yields CASSRGTSGMVDTQYF.

The V call is TRBV9, the J call TRBJ1-3; 7 bases fit TRBD1. The trim removed 4 bases at V and 3 bases at J, leaving 7 bases unmatched. Looked up from germline, CDR1 is SGDLS and CDR2 is YYNGEE. The CDR3 is 15 amino acids. The CDR3 is CASSLTGADGNTIYF. CDR3 in DNA: TGTGCCAGCAGCCTAACAGGGGCGGATGGAAACACCATATATTTT.

V usage is TRBV5-5 and J usage is TRBJ2-1; D uncertain. CDR1 is SGHKS, CDR2 YYEKEE, per germline (reference sequence). V was trimmed by 4 bases and J by 0 bases, leaving 14 bases between them. The length of the CDR3 is 16 residues. The CDR3 nucleotides are TGTGCCAGCAGCAGCGTGGTCATAAGCTCCTACAATGAGCAGTTCTTC. Translating gives CASSSVVISSYNEQFF.

The J gene is TRBJ1-1, the V gene TRBV7-9, with D maybe TRBD1 (6 bases). The V end lost 3 bases, the J end lost 9 bases, and 14 bases lay between the germline ends. CDR1 and CDR2 (germline): SEHNR, FQNEAQ (reference sequence). The CDR3 is 13 amino acids. Here the CDR3 reads CASSFRGAAQAFF. As DNA, the CDR3 is TGTGCCAGCAGCTTTCGGGGGGCCGCCCAAGCTTTCTTT.

This clone came up a few times. This chain joins TRBV19 and TRBJ2-3; the match to TRBD1 covers 9 bases. With V trimmed by 4 bases and J by 0 bases, 8 bases remained unmatched. CDR1 is LNHDA and CDR2 is SQIVND in the germline V gene (reference sequence). The CDR3 consists of 17 residues. The CDR3 DNA reads TGTGCCAGTAGTACTAGACAACAGGGGGCGAGCACAGATACGCAGTATTTT. Protein product: CASSTRQQGASTDTQYF.

The chain recombines TRBV6-1 with TRBJ2-3; D is possibly TRBD2 (6 bases). V dropped 5 bases and J dropped 11 bases, with 11 bases sitting between them. There are 11 residues in the CDR3. Germline V CDR1 and CDR2: MNHNS, SASEGT. The CDR3 protein is CASSSGLLQYF. In nucleotides, the CDR3 is TGTGCCAGCAGTTCTGGACTATTGCAGTATTTT.

CDR3 DNA sequence: TGCAGCGTTGCTCGCTGGACAGGGGCCCTGGAGACCCAGTACTTC. Its protein is CSVARWTGALETQYF. The gene calls are TRBV29-1 and TRBJ2-5, with 9 bases fitting TRBD1. The CDR3 has 15 amino acids. Germline loops: CDR1 SQVTM, CDR2 ANQGSEA. Germline trimming cut 4 bases from V and 5 bases from J; bases unmatched to any gene: 11.

This sequence joins TRBV28 and TRBJ1-4; 7 nucleotides align to TRBD1. Germline V CDR1 and CDR2: MDHEN, SYDVKM. This CDR3 is 13 amino acids long. V gave up 5 bases and J gave up 8 bases; unmatched junction bases: 5. The CDR3 protein is CASSPTGEEKLFF. The CDR3 region has the DNA TGTGCCAGCAGTCCCACAGGGGAAGAAAAACTGTTTTTT.

CDR3 nucleotide sequence: TGTGCCAGCGGGGGACAGGGGAAGGAGACCCAGTACTTC. Translating gives CASGGQGKETQYF. V usage is TRBV7-9 and J usage is TRBJ2-5; TRBD1 matches at 10 bases. With 8 bases clipped from V and 5 bases from J, the junction kept 5 bases outside the gene matches. CDR1 SEHNR and CDR2 FQNEAQ come from the germline V gene (reference sequence). The CDR3 sequence is 13 residues long.

This clone appeared a single time. Other DNA sequences in this specimen translate into the identical CDR3. The rearrangement joins TRBV19 to TRBJ1-5; D is undetermined. Between the trimmed V and J ends, which lost 3 bases and 4 bases, there was a span of 7 bases. The V gene's germline CDR1 is LNHDA and CDR2 SQIVND (reference sequence). This CDR3 region has 13 residues. CDR3 sequence reads: CASSIAGNQPQHF. CDR3 in DNA: TGTGCCAGTAGTATCGCGGGGAATCAGCCCCAGCATTTT.

The genes are TRBV4-1 and TRBJ2-7, with D possibly matching TRBD1 (5 bases). From germline, CDR1 is MGHRA and CDR2 YSYEKL. V was pared by 1 base and J by 6 bases, with 7 bases between. This CDR3 is 12 amino acids long. The CDR3 coding sequence is TGCGCCAGCAGCCAAGGGACATCCGAGCAGTACTTC. Its translation: CASSQGTSEQYF.

Only one count was recorded for this clone. The chain couples TRBV7-2 to TRBJ2-7; D remains ambiguous. The ends were cut back, 4 bases at V and 7 bases at J, with 14 bases in the middle. This CDR3 has 13 amino acids. Germline CDR1 SGHTA, CDR2 FQGNSA. DNA for the CDR3: TGTGCCAGCAGCTCTCGAACTTCTCTGGAGCAGTACTTC. Its protein is CASSSRTSLEQYF.

The rearrangement joins TRBV9 to TRBJ2-5, with 7 positions matching TRBD2. The J segment lost 3 bases and the V segment lost 1 base, leaving 0 bases of the junction unmatched. The CDR3 has 13 amino acids. Germline V gene lookup returns CDR1 SGDLS and CDR2 YYNGEE. CDR3 loop: CASSVLAEETQYF. The CDR3 DNA reads as TGTGCCAGCAGCGTACTAGCGGAAGAGACCCAGTACTTC.